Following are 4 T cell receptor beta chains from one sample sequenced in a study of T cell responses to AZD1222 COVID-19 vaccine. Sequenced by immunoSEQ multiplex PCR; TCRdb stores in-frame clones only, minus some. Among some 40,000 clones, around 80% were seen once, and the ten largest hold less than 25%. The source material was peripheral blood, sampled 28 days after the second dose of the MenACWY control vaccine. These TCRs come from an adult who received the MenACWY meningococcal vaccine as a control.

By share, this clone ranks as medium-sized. CDR3 coding DNA: TGTGCCAGCAGTGAGTCGGGAGAAGGCTACAATGAGCAGTTCTTC. It encodes CASSESGEGYNEQFF. The rearrangement joins TRBV6-4 to TRBJ2-1; D is perhaps TRBD2 (6 bases). The germline V and J ends were trimmed by 3 bases and 3 bases, with 12 bases remaining between them. CDR1 is MRHNA and CDR2 is SNTAGT in the germline V gene. CDR3 length: 15 amino acids.

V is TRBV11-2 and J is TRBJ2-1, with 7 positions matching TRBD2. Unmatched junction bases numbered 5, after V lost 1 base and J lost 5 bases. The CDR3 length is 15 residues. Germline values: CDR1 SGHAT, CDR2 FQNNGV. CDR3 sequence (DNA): TGTGCCAGCAGCTTAGGGGCCGGGGGGAACAATGAGCAGTTCTTC. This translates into CASSLGAGGNNEQFF.

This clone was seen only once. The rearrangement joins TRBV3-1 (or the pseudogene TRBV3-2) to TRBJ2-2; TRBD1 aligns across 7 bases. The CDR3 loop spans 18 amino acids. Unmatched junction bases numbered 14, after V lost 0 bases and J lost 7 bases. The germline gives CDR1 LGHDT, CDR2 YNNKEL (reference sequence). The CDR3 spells CASSQDAFGRGFSGELFF. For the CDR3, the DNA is TGTGCCAGCAGCCAAGACGCCTTCGGCAGGGGGTTTAGCGGGGAGCTGTTTTTT.

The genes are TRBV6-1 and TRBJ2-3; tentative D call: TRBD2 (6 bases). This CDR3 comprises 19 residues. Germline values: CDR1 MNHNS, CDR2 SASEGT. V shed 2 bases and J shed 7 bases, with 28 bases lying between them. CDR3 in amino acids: CASSENLGGGATRGNTQYF. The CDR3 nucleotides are TGTGCCAGCAGTGAAAATCTTGGAGGAGGGGCCACCCGAGGAAATACGCAGTATTTT.